This T cell receptor beta chain originates from a study of monozygotic twins with inflammatory bowel disease. Per donor, approximately 2.3 ml of blood was collected and frozen. Total RNA from whole blood was isolated with no T cell sorting. Remarks on this clonotype: As yet, its antigen is unknown.

Template switching was used to attach UMIs, which incorporated a 6-nucleotide sample barcode. From the 5' RACE reads, TCRdb lists one entry per CDR3 protein and no DNA. In all, the sample yields nearly 450,000 distinct CDR3 sequences. General study findings and limits: Concordance status among twins (concordant versus discordant) showed no link to repertoire similarity, possibly from limited power.

This CDR3 is 16 amino acids long. Germline-derived CDR1 and CDR2 are KGHSH and LQKENI. Sequenced input: blood. The sequence derives from a human donor with ulcerative colitis or Crohn's disease, or a healthy co-twin of an affected twin (not recorded which). V gene TRBV18 combines with J gene TRBJ1-5; TCRdb designates TRBD1, a call that cannot be tested without DNA. Here the CDR3 reads CASSTGTASVNQPQHF.